The sequence of this TCR beta chain was determined in a study of Ad26.COV2.S vaccination and SARS-CoV-2 variants. Study results and caveats: TCR breadth and depth analyses may have underestimated total T cell responses.

CDR3 length equals 15 residues. In germline, CDR1 is MDHEN, CDR2 SYDVKM. The V and J ends lost 3 bases and 5 bases respectively, with 14 bases between them. Treatment specified: roughly 20 received Ad26.COV2.S at low or high dose, single or two shots; about 5 received placebo; per-sample allocation not given. After the first vaccine or placebo injection, samples were drawn on day 63. With regard to this clone: Its antigen is unknown.

Produced via immunoSEQ multiplex PCR; TCRdb's table is partial and in-frame only. The table includes about 480,000 clones, roughly nine tenths detected once. V and J are TRBV28 and TRBJ1-5; possibly TRBD1 for D (5 bases). Sample: peripheral blood, taken in a trial of Ad26.COV2.S vaccine versus placebo. This TCR was recovered from a person aged 18 to 59 who received the Ad26.COV2.S COVID-19 vaccine or a placebo. The CDR3 sequence: CASSLGGVGDQPQHF. The CDR3 nucleotides read TGTGCCAGCAGTTTGGGGGGGGTAGGCGATCAGCCCCAGCATTTT.